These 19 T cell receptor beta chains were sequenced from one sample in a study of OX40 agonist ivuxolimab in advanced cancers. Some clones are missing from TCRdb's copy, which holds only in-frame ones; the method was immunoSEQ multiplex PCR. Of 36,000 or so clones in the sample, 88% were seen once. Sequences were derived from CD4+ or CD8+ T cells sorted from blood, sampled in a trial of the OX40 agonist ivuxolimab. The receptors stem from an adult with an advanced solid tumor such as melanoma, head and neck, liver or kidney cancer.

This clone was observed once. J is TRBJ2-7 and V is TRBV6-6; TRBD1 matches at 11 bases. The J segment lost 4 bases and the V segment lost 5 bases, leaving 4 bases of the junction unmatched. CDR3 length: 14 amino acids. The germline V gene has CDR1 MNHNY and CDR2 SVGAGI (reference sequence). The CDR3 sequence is CASSPGQGAYEQYF. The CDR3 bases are TGTGCCAGCAGTCCTGGACAGGGGGCTTACGAGCAGTACTTC.

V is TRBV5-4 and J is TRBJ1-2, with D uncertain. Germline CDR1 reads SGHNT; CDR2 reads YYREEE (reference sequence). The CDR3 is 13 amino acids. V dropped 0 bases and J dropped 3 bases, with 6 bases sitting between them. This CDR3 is CASSLDSHYGYTF. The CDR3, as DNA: TGTGCCAGCAGCTTGGACAGCCACTATGGCTACACCTTC.

Here the CDR3 reads CASLPGQGREQYF. The DNA of the CDR3 is TGTGCCAGCCTCCCGGGACAGGGGCGCGAGCAGTACTTC. This sequence joins TRBV28 and TRBJ2-7, with 10 bases matching TRBD1. This CDR3 is built from 13 residues. The germline gives CDR1 MDHEN, CDR2 SYDVKM. V shed 8 bases and J 6 bases; nucleotides not matched to a gene: 7.

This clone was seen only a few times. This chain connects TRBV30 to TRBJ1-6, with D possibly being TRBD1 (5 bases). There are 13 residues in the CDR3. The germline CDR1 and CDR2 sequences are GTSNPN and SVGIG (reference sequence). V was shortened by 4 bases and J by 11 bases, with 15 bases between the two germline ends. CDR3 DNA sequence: TGTGCCTGGAACCCGCAGGGAAGGACACCCCTCCACTTT. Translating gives CAWNPQGRTPLHF.

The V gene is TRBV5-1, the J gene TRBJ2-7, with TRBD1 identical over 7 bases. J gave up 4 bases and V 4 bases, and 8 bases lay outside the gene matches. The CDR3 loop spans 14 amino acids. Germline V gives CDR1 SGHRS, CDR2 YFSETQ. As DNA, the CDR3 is TGCGCCAGCAGCCGTGACAGGGTAGTATACGAGCAGTACTTC. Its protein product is CASSRDRVVYEQYF.

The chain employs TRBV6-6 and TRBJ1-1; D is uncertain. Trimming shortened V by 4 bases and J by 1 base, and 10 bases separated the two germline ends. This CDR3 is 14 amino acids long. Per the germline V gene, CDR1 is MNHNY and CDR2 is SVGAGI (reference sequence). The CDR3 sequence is CASSFGSENTEAFF. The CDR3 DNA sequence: TGTGCCAGCAGTTTCGGCAGCGAGAACACTGAAGCTTTCTTT.

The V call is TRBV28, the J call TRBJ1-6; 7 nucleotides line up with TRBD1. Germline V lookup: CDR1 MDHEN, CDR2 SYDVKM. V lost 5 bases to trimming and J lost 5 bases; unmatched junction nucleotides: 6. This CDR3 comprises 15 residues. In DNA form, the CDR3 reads TGTGCCAGCAGTCCCCGGGACAGACATAATTCACCCCTCCACTTT. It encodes CASSPRDRHNSPLHF.

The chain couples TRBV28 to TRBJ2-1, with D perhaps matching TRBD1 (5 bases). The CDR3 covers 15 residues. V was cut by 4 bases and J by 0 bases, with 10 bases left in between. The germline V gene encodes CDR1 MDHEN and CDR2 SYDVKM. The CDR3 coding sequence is TGTGCCAGCAGTTGGGGCTCAAGCTCCTACAATGAGCAGTTCTTC. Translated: CASSWGSSSYNEQFF.

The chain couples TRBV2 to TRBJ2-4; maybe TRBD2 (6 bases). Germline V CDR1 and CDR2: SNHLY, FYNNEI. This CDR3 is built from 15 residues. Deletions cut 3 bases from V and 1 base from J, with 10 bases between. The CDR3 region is CASSDPGRAKNIQYF. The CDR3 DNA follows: TGTGCCAGCAGTGATCCTGGGAGGGCCAAAAACATTCAGTACTTC.

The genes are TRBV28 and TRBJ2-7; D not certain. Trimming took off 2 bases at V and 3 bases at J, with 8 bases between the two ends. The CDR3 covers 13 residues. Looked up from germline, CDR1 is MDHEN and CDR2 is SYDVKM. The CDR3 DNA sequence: TGTGCCAGCAGTTTAAATCGACTCTACGAGCAGTACTTC. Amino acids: CASSLNRLYEQYF. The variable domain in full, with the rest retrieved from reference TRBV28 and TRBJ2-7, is DVKVTQSSRYLVKRTGEKVFLECVQDMDHENMFWYRQDPGLGLRLIYFSYDVKMKEKGDIPEGYSVSREKKERFSLILESASTNQTSMYLCASSLNRLYEQYFGPGTRLTVT.

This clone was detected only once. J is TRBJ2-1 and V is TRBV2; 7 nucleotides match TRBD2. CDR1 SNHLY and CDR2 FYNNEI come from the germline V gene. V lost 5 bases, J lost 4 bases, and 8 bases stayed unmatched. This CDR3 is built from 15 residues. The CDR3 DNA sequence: TGTGCCAGCAGTCCCGGGACTAACCGTTACAATGAGCAGTTCTTC. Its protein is CASSPGTNRYNEQFF.

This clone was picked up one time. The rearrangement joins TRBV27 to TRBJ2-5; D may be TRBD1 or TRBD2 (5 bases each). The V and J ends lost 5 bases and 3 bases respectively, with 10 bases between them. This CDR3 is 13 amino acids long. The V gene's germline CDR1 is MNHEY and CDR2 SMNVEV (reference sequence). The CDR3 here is CASSSGGEETQYF. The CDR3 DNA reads TGTGCCAGCAGTAGTGGGGGAGAAGAGACCCAGTACTTC.

In DNA form, the CDR3 reads TGTGCCAGCAGTTCCCCTACCCGATCGGCCCAGCATTTT. It translates to CASSSPTRSAQHF. The V call is TRBV28, the J call TRBJ1-5; D remains ambiguous. CDR1 and CDR2 from the germline V gene are MDHEN and SYDVKM. V gave up 4 bases and J gave up 11 bases, with 15 bases separating them. The CDR3 is 13 amino acids.

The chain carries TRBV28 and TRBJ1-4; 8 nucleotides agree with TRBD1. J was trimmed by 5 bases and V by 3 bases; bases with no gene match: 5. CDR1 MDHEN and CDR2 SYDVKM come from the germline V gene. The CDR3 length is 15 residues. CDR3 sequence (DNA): TGTGCCAGCAGTTTGACAGGGGTTTGGAATGAAAAACTGTTTTTT. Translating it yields CASSLTGVWNEKLFF.

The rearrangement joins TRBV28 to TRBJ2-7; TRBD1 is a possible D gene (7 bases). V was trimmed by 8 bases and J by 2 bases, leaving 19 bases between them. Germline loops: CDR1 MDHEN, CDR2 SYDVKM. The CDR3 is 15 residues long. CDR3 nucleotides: TGTGCCAGCCTACTTGAGACAGGGAGGACCTACGAGCAGTACTTC. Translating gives CASLLETGRTYEQYF.

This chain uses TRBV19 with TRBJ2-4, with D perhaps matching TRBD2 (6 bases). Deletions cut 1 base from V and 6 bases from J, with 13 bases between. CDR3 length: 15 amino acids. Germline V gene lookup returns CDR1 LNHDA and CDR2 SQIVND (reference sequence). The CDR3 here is CASSIAGGGVNIQYF. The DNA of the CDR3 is TGTGCCAGTAGTATAGCGGGCGGAGGGGTAAACATTCAGTACTTC.

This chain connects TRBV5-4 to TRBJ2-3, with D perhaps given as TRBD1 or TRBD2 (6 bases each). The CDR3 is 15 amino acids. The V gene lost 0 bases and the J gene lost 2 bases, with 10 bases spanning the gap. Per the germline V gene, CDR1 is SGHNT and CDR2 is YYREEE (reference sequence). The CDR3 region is CASSLGGGTTDTQYF. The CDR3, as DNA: TGTGCCAGCAGCTTGGGAGGGGGGACCACAGATACGCAGTATTTT.

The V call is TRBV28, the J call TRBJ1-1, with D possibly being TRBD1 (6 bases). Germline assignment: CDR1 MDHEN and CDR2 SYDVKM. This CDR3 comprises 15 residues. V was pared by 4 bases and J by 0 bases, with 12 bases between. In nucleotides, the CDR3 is TGTGCCAGCAGTTCTGGGACACGGGTGAACACTGAAGCTTTCTTT. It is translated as CASSSGTRVNTEAFF.

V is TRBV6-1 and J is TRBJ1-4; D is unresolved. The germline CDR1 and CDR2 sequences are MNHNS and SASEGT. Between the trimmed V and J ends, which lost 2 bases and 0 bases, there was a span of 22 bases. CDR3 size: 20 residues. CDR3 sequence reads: CASSESTGRIAGTTNEKLFF. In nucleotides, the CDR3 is TGTGCCAGCAGTGAAAGTACCGGCAGGATCGCAGGTACAACTAATGAAAAACTGTTTTTT.